This TCR beta chain was documented in a study of Ad26.COV2.S vaccination and SARS-CoV-2 variants. General study points: Breadth and depth estimates from TCRs may understate total T cell responses.

A remark on this clone: Its matching antigen is unknown.

CDR3 length: 14 amino acids. Germline V gene sequence: CDR1 MDHEN, CDR2 SYDVKM. V shed 4 bases and J shed 7 bases, with 14 bases lying between them. Data came from immunoSEQ multiplex PCR; TCRdb stores just in-frame clones and leaves some out. The sample lists around 400,000 clones, 75% to 95% occurring once. Treatment here: about 20 received Ad26.COV2.S at low or high dose, single or two shots; about 5 received placebo; per-sample allocation not given. Material that was analyzed had been drawn on day 63 after the first vaccine or placebo injection. The chain uses TRBV28 and TRBJ1-5; D is possibly TRBD1 (5 bases). The source was peripheral blood, collected in a trial of Ad26.COV2.S vaccine versus placebo. The receptor comes from a person aged 18-60 years who received the Ad26.COV2.S COVID-19 vaccine or a placebo. In DNA, the CDR3 is TGTGCCAGCAGTTCCCCCGGGGGTAGGCAGCCCCAGCATTTT. Its translation: CASSSPGGRQPQHF.